This T cell receptor beta chain was sequenced during a study of identical twins. Study-level points and caveats: In cord blood, abundant beta clonotypes had fewer insertions; memory showed no trend.

CDR1 is SGHTA and CDR2 is FQGNSA in the germline V gene. The V gene lost 3 bases and the J gene lost 1 base, with 10 bases spanning the gap. CDR3 length: 15 residues. This clonotype was seen repeatedly, ten times or more. The antigen remains undetermined. TCRdb processed the 5' RACE reads anew with MiXCR; each CDR3 protein has one entry. The sample contains about 220,000 distinct CDR3 sequences, 6.5% of which appear only once. These data are also associated with another study on T cells expressing NK-cell markers. According to that study: What restricted sorting to alpha-beta TCR T cells in several experiments was an anti-gamma-delta TCR antibody. Dominant NKG2C+ clonotypes in about 6 donors made up about 1.0-7.0% of CD8+ T cells. HCMV specificity of the expanded NKG2C+ T cell clones was not established.

Sequenced: CD8+ T cells sorted from blood. The TCR originated in a woman between 18 and 30 years old in good health. The chain has TRBV7-2 and TRBJ2-1; D is perhaps TRBD2 (6 bases). CDR3 bases: TGTGCCAGCAGCTTGGGACTTCTGTCCTACAATGAGCAGTTCTTC. Protein sequence: CASSLGLLSYNEQFF.